The 27 T cell receptor beta chains below all came from one sample that was sequenced in a study of control samples from healthy donors and cancer patients. TCRdb keeps only in-frame clones here, not all; method: immunoSEQ multiplex PCR. The table lists 140,000 or so clones, roughly 94% of them singletons. Sequenced: PBMCs. Receptors were obtained from a man aged 55 to 70 with colorectal cancer.

V is TRBV2 and J is TRBJ1-2; D is perhaps TRBD1 (5 bases). The CDR3 contains 14 residues. V dropped 5 bases and J dropped 7 bases, with 17 bases sitting between them. Germline CDR1 is SNHLY and CDR2 is FYNNEI. The CDR3 region has the DNA TGTGCCAGCAGTCCTGGGGGGGGGATTGCTGGCTACACCTTC. Its protein product is CASSPGGGIAGYTF.

This clone was seen only once. As DNA, the CDR3 is TGCGCCAGCAGCCCCGGGGGGGACACCGGGGAGCTGTTTTTT. Translating it yields CASSPGGDTGELFF. This chain joins TRBV5-1 and TRBJ2-2; TRBD2 aligns across 8 bases. With V trimmed by 4 bases and J by 3 bases, 2 bases remained unmatched. The germline gives CDR1 SGHRS, CDR2 YFSETQ. This CDR3 region has 14 residues.

The chain uses TRBV30 and TRBJ1-5; D might be TRBD1 (6 bases). CDR1 and CDR2 (germline): GTSNPN, SVGIG (reference sequence). The CDR3 sequence is 14 residues long. The V end lost 2 bases, the J end lost 5 bases, and 13 bases lay between the germline ends. The CDR3 bases are TGTGCCTGGAGTCCGAGAGGGGGGGATCAGCCCCAGCATTTT. Its translation is CAWSPRGGDQPQHF.

J is TRBJ1-1 and V is TRBV29-1; a possible D gene is TRBD1 (5 bases). Trimming left V 3 bases short and J 0 bases short, with 8 bases between. The CDR3 extends over 13 amino acids. CDR1 SQVTM and CDR2 ANQGSEA come from the germline V gene. CDR3 bases: TGCAGCGTTGAGTGGGGGATGAACACTGAAGCTTTCTTT. Its protein product is CSVEWGMNTEAFF.

This clone occurred once. The chain has TRBV11-2 and TRBJ1-2; a possible D gene is TRBD1 (6 bases). Trimming took 5 bases from V and 3 from J, leaving 10 bases between them. CDR1 is SGHAT and CDR2 is FQNNGV in the germline V gene. This CDR3 has 13 amino acids. The CDR3: CASSQGQDYGYTF. The CDR3 nucleotides are TGTGCCAGCAGCCAGGGACAAGACTATGGCTACACCTTC.

The chain is built from TRBV5-4 and TRBJ1-3; weak D call: TRBD1 (6 bases). The germline V gene has CDR1 SGHNT and CDR2 YYREEE (reference sequence). V lost 0 bases and J 0 bases, leaving 13 bases between the germline ends. This CDR3 is built from 17 residues. The CDR3 loop reads CASSLGQGSSSGNTIYF. The CDR3 nucleotides read TGTGCCAGCAGCTTGGGGCAGGGGTCGAGCTCTGGAAACACCATATATTTT.

The chain carries TRBV29-1 and TRBJ2-3; D call uncertain. With 2 bases removed from V and 6 bases from J, the gap between germline ends came to 6 bases. Germline V gene data show CDR1 as SQVTM and CDR2 as ANQGSEA. This CDR3 spans 11 amino acids. CDR3 protein: CSVERADTQYF. DNA for the CDR3: TGCAGCGTTGAACGCGCGGATACGCAGTATTTT.

The V and J genes are TRBV5-4 and TRBJ2-1; 9 nucleotides align to TRBD2. The junction had 9 bases not matched to a gene; V was cut back by 3 bases and J by 5 bases. CDR1 SGHNT and CDR2 YYREEE come from the germline V gene (reference sequence). This CDR3 is built from 16 residues. The CDR3 nucleotides are TGTGCCAGCAGCTCAAGGTGGGCGGGGGGGCACAATGAGCAGTTCTTC. This translates into CASSSRWAGGHNEQFF. Using reference TRBV5-4 and TRBJ2-1 for the parts outside the CDR3, the full variable domain is ETGVTQSPTHLIKTRGQQVTLRCSSQSGHNTVSWYQQALGQGPQFIFQYYREEENGRGNFPPRFSGLQFPNYSSELNVNALELDDSALYLCASSSRWAGGHNEQFFGPGTRLTVL.

The CDR3 is CASSEQGADGYTF. CDR3 sequence (DNA): TGTGCCAGCAGTGAACAGGGGGCAGATGGCTACACCTTC. The chain carries TRBV28 and TRBJ1-2, with TRBD1 identical over 9 bases. V gave up 5 bases and J gave up 6 bases; unmatched junction bases: 4. The germline CDR1 and CDR2 sequences are MDHEN and SYDVKM. The CDR3 consists of 13 residues.

This chain links TRBV2 with TRBJ2-7, with 7 bases identical to TRBD1. The J segment lost 2 bases and the V segment lost 7 bases, leaving 5 bases of the junction unmatched. Germline V CDR1 and CDR2: SNHLY, FYNNEI. The CDR3 extends over 13 amino acids. The CDR3 region is CASTGQQAYEQYF. CDR3 in DNA: TGTGCCAGCACGGGACAGCAAGCCTACGAGCAGTACTTC.

This chain joins TRBV29-1 and TRBJ1-3, with D tentatively TRBD1 (5 bases). V lost 4 bases, J lost 0 bases, and 16 bases lay in between. This CDR3 has 16 amino acids. The germline V gene encodes CDR1 SQVTM and CDR2 ANQGSEA. CDR3 protein: CSVVSSGSFSGNTIYF. The DNA for the CDR3 is TGCAGCGTTGTTTCCTCAGGGTCCTTCTCTGGAAACACCATATATTTT.

The chain couples TRBV6-2 or TRBV6-3 to TRBJ1-1, with TRBD1 identical over 9 bases. Trimming at V came to 5 bases and at J to 2 bases, leaving 6 bases not matched to a gene. This CDR3 comprises 15 residues. From germline, CDR1 is MNHEY and CDR2 SVGEGT. The CDR3 here is CASSTPTGGNTEAFF. The CDR3 DNA sequence: TGTGCCAGCAGTACACCGACAGGGGGTAACACTGAAGCTTTCTTT.

V gene TRBV11-2 combines with J gene TRBJ1-3; no definite D call. The CDR3 totals 14 residues. Trimming pared 3 bases from V and 4 bases from J, leaving 10 bases between. Germline-derived CDR1 and CDR2 are SGHAT and FQNNGV. The CDR3 DNA is TGTGCCAGCAGCTTTTCTGGTGGAGGAAACACCATATATTTT. Its translation: CASSFSGGGNTIYF.

This chain links TRBV5-1 with TRBJ1-1, with D unclear. The CDR3 contains 16 residues. Germline CDR1 SGHRS, CDR2 YFSETQ. Trimming left V 6 bases short and J 0 bases short, with 18 bases between. The CDR3 region is CASTKGTGPMNTEAFF. CDR3 nucleotide sequence: TGCGCCAGCACCAAGGGAACCGGGCCCATGAACACTGAAGCTTTCTTT.

The V and J genes are TRBV12-3 or TRBV12-4 and TRBJ1-2; 8 nucleotides match TRBD1. The J segment lost 5 bases and the V segment lost 6 bases, leaving 5 bases of the junction unmatched. CDR3 size: 13 residues. The CDR3: CASRSDRGYGYTF. CDR3 bases: TGTGCCAGCAGATCCGACAGGGGATATGGCTACACCTTC.

The genes are TRBV30 and TRBJ1-5; no clear D gene. The V and J ends lost 0 bases and 3 bases respectively, with 9 bases between them. The CDR3 contains 14 residues. Germline-derived CDR1 and CDR2 are GTSNPN and SVGIG (reference sequence). In DNA form, the CDR3 reads TGTGCCTGGAGTGTAGGCCAGAACAATCAGCCCCAGCATTTT. Its translation is CAWSVGQNNQPQHF.

The V gene is TRBV5-1, the J gene TRBJ2-7, with TRBD1 identical over 7 bases. V shed 5 bases and J 6 bases; nucleotides not matched to a gene: 5. The CDR3 sequence is 12 residues long. The germline V gene encodes CDR1 SGHRS and CDR2 YFSETQ. The CDR3 reads CASRRDSPEQYF. The CDR3 coding sequence is TGCGCCAGCAGACGGGACAGCCCCGAGCAGTACTTC.

This chain connects TRBV6-5 to TRBJ2-2; 7 bases are a match to TRBD1. The J segment lost 4 bases and the V segment lost 4 bases, leaving 3 bases of the junction unmatched. Germline values: CDR1 MNHEY, CDR2 SVGAGI. CDR3 length: 14 amino acids. The CDR3 protein is CASSSGQLTGELFF. In DNA form, the CDR3 reads TGTGCCAGCAGTTCGGGACAGCTCACCGGGGAGCTGTTTTTT.

The rearrangement joins TRBV7-8 to TRBJ1-4; 7 bases are shared with TRBD1. The V segment lost 3 bases and the J segment 8 bases; nucleotides outside the gene matches: 6. The CDR3 contains 14 residues. Germline V gene lookup returns CDR1 SGHVS and CDR2 FQNEAQ. DNA for the CDR3: TGTGCCAGCAGCTTGGAGAGGGACAGCGAAAAACTGTTTTTT. As protein: CASSLERDSEKLFF.

This CDR3 is CASSLGTVDTEAFF. The CDR3 nucleotides are TGTGCCAGCAGCTTAGGGACAGTCGACACTGAAGCTTTCTTT. The V call is TRBV7-8, the J call TRBJ1-1; weak D call: TRBD1 (6 bases). V was shortened by 1 base and J by 3 bases, with 9 bases between the two germline ends. CDR1 and CDR2 (germline): SGHVS, FQNEAQ. This CDR3 has 14 residues.

V gene TRBV30 combines with J gene TRBJ1-4; D gene uncertain. Between the trimmed V and J ends, which lost 5 bases and 1 base, there was a span of 8 bases. The germline V gene has CDR1 GTSNPN and CDR2 SVGIG (reference sequence). This CDR3 has 13 residues. The DNA of the CDR3 is TGTGCCTGGTCGACATTAACTAATGAAAAACTGTTTTTT. It is translated as CAWSTLTNEKLFF.

This clone has a single count. The chain is built from TRBV4-3 and TRBJ1-3; the D is unclear. The CDR3 has 13 residues. Germline V lookup: CDR1 LGHNA, CDR2 YSLEER. The V and J ends lost 1 base and 4 bases respectively, with 5 bases between them. The CDR3 sequence: CASSQVSGNTIYF. CDR3 nucleotide sequence: TGCGCCAGCAGCCAAGTTTCCGGAAACACCATATATTTT.

The chain is built from TRBV5-1 and TRBJ2-3, with D possibly called TRBD1 or TRBD2 (5 bases each). The V gene's germline CDR1 is SGHRS and CDR2 YFSETQ. The CDR3 loop spans 14 amino acids. V lost 0 bases to trimming and J lost 2 bases, with 7 bases between them. The CDR3 sequence is CASSLGGITDTQYF. The CDR3 coding sequence is TGCGCCAGCAGCTTGGGGGGGATCACAGATACGCAGTATTTT. The full variable domain, with the rest looked up from reference TRBV5-1 and TRBJ2-3, is KAGVTQTPRYLIKTRGQQVTLSCSPISGHRSVSWYQQTPGQGLQFLFEYFSETQRNKGNFPGRFSGRQFSNSRSEMNVSTLELGDSALYLCASSLGGITDTQYFGPGTRLTVL.

The V and J genes are TRBV4-2 and TRBJ1-2; 7 nucleotides match TRBD1. The germline CDR1 and CDR2 sequences are LGHNA and YNFKEQ. CDR3 length: 15 residues. With V trimmed by 0 bases and J by 2 bases, 3 bases remained unmatched. CDR3 nucleotides: TGTGCCAGCAGCCAAGATGTGGGACAGAACTATGGCTACACCTTC. Amino acids: CASSQDVGQNYGYTF.

The chain has TRBV5-5 and TRBJ2-7; TRBD1 agrees at 8 bases. After removal of 4 bases from V and 4 bases from J, the junction contained 13 bases not matched to a gene. Germline V gene data show CDR1 as SGHKS and CDR2 as YYEKEE (reference sequence). The CDR3 is made up of 16 amino acids. The CDR3 protein is CASSPSPGQVLYEQYF. For the CDR3, the DNA is TGTGCCAGCAGCCCCTCCCCGGGACAGGTCCTTTACGAGCAGTACTTC.

The chain couples TRBV3-1 (or the pseudogene TRBV3-2) to TRBJ2-7; D remains ambiguous. Deletions cut 0 bases from V and 0 bases from J, with 6 bases between. The length of the CDR3 is 14 residues. Germline CDR1 and CDR2: LGHDT and YNNKEL (reference sequence). CDR3 amino acids: CASSQDQASYEQYF. The CDR3 DNA reads TGTGCCAGCAGCCAAGATCAGGCCTCCTACGAGCAGTACTTC.

This chain links TRBV20-1 with TRBJ1-4; 7 nucleotides line up with TRBD1. CDR3 length: 16 residues. Germline V lookup: CDR1 DFQATT, CDR2 SNEGSKA (reference sequence). Trimming at V came to 3 bases and at J to 0 bases, leaving 7 bases not matched to a gene. DNA for the CDR3: TGCAGTGCTAGTAGGGGACAGTTGGCAACTAATGAAAAACTGTTTTTT. Encoded protein: CSASRGQLATNEKLFF.